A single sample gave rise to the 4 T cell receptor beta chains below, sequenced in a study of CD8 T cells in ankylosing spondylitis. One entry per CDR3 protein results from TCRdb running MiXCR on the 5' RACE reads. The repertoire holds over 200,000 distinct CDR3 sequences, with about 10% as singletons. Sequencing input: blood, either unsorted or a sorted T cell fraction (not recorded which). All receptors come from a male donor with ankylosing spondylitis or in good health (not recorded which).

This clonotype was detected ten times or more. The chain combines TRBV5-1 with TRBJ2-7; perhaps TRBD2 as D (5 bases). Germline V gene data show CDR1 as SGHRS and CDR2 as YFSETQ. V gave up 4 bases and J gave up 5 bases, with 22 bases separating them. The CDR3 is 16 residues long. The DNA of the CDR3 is TGCGCCAGCAGCATGGGCCTATTCCAAGGGAGCGACGAGCAGTACTTC. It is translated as CASSMGLFQGSDEQYF.

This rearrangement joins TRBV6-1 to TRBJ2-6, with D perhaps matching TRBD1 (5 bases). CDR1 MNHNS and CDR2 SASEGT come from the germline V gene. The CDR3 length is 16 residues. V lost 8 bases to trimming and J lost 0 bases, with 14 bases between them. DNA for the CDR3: TGTGCCAGCTATCCCCGACAGAGCTCTGGGGCCAACGTCCTGACTTTC. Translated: CASYPRQSSGANVLTF.

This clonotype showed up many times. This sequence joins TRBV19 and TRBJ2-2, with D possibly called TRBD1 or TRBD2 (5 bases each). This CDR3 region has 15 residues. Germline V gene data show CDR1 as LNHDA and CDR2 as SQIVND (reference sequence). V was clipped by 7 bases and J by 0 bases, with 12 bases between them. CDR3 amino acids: CASNTGRPNTGELFF. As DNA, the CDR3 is TGTGCCAGTAACACGGGACGCCCGAACACCGGGGAGCTGTTTTTT. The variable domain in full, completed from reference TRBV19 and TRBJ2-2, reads DGGITQSPKYLFRKEGQNVTLSCEQNLNHDAMYWYRQDPGQGLRLIYYSQIVNDFQKGDIAEGYSVSREKKESFPLTVTSAQKNPTAFYLCASNTGRPNTGELFFGEGSRLTVL.

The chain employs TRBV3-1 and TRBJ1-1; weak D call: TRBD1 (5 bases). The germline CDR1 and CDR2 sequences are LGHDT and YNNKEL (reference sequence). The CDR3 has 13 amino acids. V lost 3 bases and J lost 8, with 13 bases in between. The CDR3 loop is CASSHLTETEAFF. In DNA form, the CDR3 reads TGTGCCAGCAGCCACTTGACAGAGACAGAAGCTTTCTTT.